Sequencing of this T cell receptor beta chain was carried out in a study of cytomegalovirus exposure and HLA in healthy donors. Study summary: Among about 380 genotyped donors, about 80% fell in the Caucasian-associated ancestry cluster.

A multiplex PCR was run with 60 Vbeta primers and 13 Jbeta primers. The data were produced by immunoSEQ multiplex PCR, yet TCRdb's version contains in-frame clones alone and is incomplete. The table records 95,000 to 150,000 clones, over 80% of them present only once. Germline CDR1 and CDR2: MNHEY and SVGAGI. The CDR3 length is 14 residues. The specimen sequenced was PBMCs. This chain joins TRBV6-5 and TRBJ2-5, with TRBD1 matching 8 bases. The DNA matches TRBJ2-7 better at its end, which makes the J call doubtful. The receptor was derived from a middle-aged man in good health and CMV-seronegative. This CDR3 reads CASSQGDRIYEQYF. CDR3 nucleotide sequence: TGTGCCAGCAGCCAGGGGGACAGGATCTACGAGCAGTACTTC.